This T cell receptor (beta chain) comes out of a study of early T cells in non-severe SARS-CoV-2 infection. Study details: The authors sequenced bulk RNA from unsorted whole blood, leaving chains unpaired.

With V trimmed by 4 bases and J by 3 bases, 8 bases remained unmatched. The length of the CDR3 is 15 residues. Looked up from germline, CDR1 is MDHEN and CDR2 is SYDVKM. Individual cDNA molecules each received unique molecular identifiers attached to them. TCRdb processed the 5' RACE reads anew with MiXCR; each CDR3 protein has one entry. The profile shows roughly 62,000 distinct CDR3 sequences, about 8% of them singletons. Sequencing was performed on whole blood. This clonotype was obtained from an adult who was a healthcare worker with PCR-confirmed SARS-CoV-2 infection or an uninfected control (not recorded which). The gene calls are TRBV28 and TRBJ1-1, with 7 bases matching TRBD1. CDR3: CASSSPQGGHTEAFF. The CDR3 nucleotides are TGTGCCAGCAGTTCACCCCAGGGGGGCCACACTGAAGCTTTCTTT.